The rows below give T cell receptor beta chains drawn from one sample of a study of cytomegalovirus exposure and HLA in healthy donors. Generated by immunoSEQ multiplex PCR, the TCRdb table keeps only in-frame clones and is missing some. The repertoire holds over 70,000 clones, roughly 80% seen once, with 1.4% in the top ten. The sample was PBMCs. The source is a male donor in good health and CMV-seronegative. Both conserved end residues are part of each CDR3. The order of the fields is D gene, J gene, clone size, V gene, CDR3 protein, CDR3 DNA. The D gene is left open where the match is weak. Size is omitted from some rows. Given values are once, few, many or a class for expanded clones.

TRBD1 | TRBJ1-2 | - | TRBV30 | CAWSETLGQGGIGYTF | TGTGCCTGGAGCGAAACCTTGGGACAGGGAGGGATTGGCTACACCTTC
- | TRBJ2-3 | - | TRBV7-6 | CASSLANTWTDTQYF | TGTGCCAGCAGCTTAGCCAACACGTGGACAGATACGCAGTATTTT
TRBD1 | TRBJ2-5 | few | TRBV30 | CAWNQGQGETQYF | TGTGCCTGGAACCAAGGACAGGGAGAGACCCAGTACTTC
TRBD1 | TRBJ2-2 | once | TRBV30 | CAWSVLGTANTGELFF | TGTGCCTGGAGTGTACTGGGGACAGCGAACACCGGGGAGCTGTTTTTT
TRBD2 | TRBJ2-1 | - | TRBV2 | CASLQEELAGVNEQFF | TGTGCCAGCCTACAGGAAGAACTAGCGGGAGTTAATGAGCAGTTCTTC
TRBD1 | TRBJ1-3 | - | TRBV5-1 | CASSRLGGTGLRIGNTIYF | TGCGCCAGCAGCCGCCTAGGAGGGACAGGGCTCCGAATTGGAAACACCATATATTTT
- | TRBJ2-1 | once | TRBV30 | CAWSVRYNEQFF | TGTGCCTGGAGTGTACGGTACAATGAGCAGTTCTTC
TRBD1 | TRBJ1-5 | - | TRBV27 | CASSAGQGVWQPQHF | TGTGCCAGCAGTGCCGGACAGGGGGTATGGCAGCCCCAGCATTTT
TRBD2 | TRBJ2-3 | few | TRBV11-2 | CASSPTGGGTQYF | TGTGCCAGCAGCCCAACGGGAGGAGGTACGCAGTATTTT
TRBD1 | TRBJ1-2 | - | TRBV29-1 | CSVGDRGEF | TGCAGCGTTGGGGACAGGGGGGAGTTC
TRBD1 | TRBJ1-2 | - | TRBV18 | CASSPTGTGDYGYTF | TGTGCCAGCTCACCAACCGGGACAGGGGACTATGGCTACACCTTC
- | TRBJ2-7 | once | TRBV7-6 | CASSLHGRDKGSEQYF | TGTGCCAGCAGCCTGCACGGGCGGGATAAGGGAAGCGAGCAGTACTTC
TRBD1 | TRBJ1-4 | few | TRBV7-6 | CASSLTGYNEKLFF | TGTGCCAGCAGCTTGACAGGGTATAATGAAAAACTGTTTTTT
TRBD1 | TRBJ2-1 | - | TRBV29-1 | CSLGWGTGYNEQFF | TGCAGCCTTGGATGGGGGACAGGGTACAATGAGCAGTTCTTC
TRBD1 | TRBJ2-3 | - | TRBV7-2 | CASSPDRSSDTQYF | TGTGCCAGCAGCCCGGACAGGAGCTCAGATACGCAGTATTTT
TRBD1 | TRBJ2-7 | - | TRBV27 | CASSLSARGSYEQYF | TGTGCCAGCAGTTTATCCGCCAGGGGGAGCTACGAGCAGTACTTC
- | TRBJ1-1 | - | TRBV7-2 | CASSSRYGGEAFF | TGTGCCAGCAGCTCGCGATATGGAGGTGAAGCTTTCTTT
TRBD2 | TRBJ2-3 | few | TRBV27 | CASNEGTSPTDTQYF | TGTGCCAGCAATGAAGGGACTAGCCCCACAGATACGCAGTATTTT
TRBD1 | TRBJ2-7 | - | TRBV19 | CASSIETGGSYEQYF | TGTGCCAGTAGTATAGAGACAGGGGGCTCCTACGAGCAGTACTTC
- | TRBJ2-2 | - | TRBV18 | CASSPLGEGRITGELFF | TGTGCCAGCTCACCCCTCGGGGAAGGGAGAATCACCGGGGAGCTGTTTTTT
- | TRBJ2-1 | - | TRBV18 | CASSRTQGIYNEQFF | TGTGCCAGCTCACGGACCCAGGGAATCTACAATGAGCAGTTCTTC
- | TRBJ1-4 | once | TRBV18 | CATSIGGPNEKLFF | TGTGCCACCTCTATTGGGGGCCCTAATGAAAAACTGTTTTTT
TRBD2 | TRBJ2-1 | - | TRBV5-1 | CASSSGTNRRDEQFF | TGCGCCAGCAGCTCCGGGACTAATCGTAGGGATGAGCAGTTCTTC
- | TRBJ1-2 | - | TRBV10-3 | CAISYGESSYGYTF | TGTGCCATCAGTTACGGGGAAAGTTCCTATGGCTACACCTTC
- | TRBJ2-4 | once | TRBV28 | CASTLIDNENIQYF | TGTGCCAGCACCCTAATTGATAATGAAAACATTCAGTACTTC
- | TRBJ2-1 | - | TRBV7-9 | CASSLTGSSYNEQFF | TGTGCCAGCAGCTTGACTGGTAGCTCCTACAATGAGCAGTTCTTC
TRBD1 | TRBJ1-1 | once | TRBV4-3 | CASSRKIPGQGLAPMNTEAFF | TGCGCCAGCAGCCGTAAAATACCGGGACAGGGCCTGGCCCCGATGAACACTGAAGCTTTCTTT
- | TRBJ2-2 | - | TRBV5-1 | CASNGDREATGELFF | TGCGCCAGCAACGGCGACAGAGAGGCCACCGGGGAGCTGTTTTTT
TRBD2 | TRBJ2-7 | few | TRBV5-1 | CASSLAGGPDYEQYF | TGCGCCAGCAGCTTGGCGGGGGGGCCGGACTACGAGCAGTACTTC
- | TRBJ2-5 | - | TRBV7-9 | CASSLAGGGETQYF | TGTGCCAGCAGCTTAGCGGGAGGGGGGGAGACCCAGTACTTC
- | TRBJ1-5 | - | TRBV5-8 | CASSPFNQPQHF | TGTGCCAGCAGCCCCTTCAATCAGCCCCAGCATTTT
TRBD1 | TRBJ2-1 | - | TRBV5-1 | CASSLGQGTEQFF | TGCGCCAGCAGCTTGGGACAGGGGACTGAGCAGTTCTTC
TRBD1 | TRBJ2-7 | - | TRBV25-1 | CASSANEGARGYEQYF | TGTGCCAGCAGTGCGAATGAGGGGGCGCGAGGCTACGAGCAGTACTTC
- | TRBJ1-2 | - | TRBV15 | CATSREGTVYGYTF | TGTGCCACCAGCAGAGAAGGCACAGTCTATGGCTACACCTTC
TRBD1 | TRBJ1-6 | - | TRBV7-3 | CATKGAKNNSPLHF | TGTGCCACCAAGGGGGCGAAGAATAATTCACCCCTCCACTTT